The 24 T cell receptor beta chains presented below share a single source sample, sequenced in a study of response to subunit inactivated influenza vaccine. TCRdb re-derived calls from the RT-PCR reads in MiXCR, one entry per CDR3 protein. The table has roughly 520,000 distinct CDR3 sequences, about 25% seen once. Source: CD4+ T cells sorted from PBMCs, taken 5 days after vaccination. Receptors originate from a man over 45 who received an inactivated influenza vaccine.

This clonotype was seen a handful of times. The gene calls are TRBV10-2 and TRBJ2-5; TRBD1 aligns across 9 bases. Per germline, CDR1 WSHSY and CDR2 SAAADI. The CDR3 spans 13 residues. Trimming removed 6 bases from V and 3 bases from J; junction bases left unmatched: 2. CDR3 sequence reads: CASRRQGEETQYF. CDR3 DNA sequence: TGCGCCAGCAGACGACAGGGGGAAGAGACCCAGTACTTC.

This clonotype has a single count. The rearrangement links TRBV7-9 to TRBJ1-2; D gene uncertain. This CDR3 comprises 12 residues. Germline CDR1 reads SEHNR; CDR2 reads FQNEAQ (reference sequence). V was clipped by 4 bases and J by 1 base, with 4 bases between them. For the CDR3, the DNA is TGTGCCAGCAGCTATGTTAACTATGGCTACACCTTC. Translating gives CASSYVNYGYTF. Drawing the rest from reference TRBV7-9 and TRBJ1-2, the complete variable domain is DTGVSQNPRHKITKRGQNVTFRCDPISEHNRLYWYRQTLGQGPEFLTYFQNEAQLEKSRLLSDRFSAERPKGSFSTLEIQRTEQGDSAMYLCASSYVNYGYTFGSGTRLTVV.

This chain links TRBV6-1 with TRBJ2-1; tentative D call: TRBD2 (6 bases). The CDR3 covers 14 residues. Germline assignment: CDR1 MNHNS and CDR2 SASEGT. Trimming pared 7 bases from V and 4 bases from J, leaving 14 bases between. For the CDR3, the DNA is TGTGCCAGCACTGCGGGGAGCCTGTACAATGAGCAGTTCTTC. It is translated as CASTAGSLYNEQFF.

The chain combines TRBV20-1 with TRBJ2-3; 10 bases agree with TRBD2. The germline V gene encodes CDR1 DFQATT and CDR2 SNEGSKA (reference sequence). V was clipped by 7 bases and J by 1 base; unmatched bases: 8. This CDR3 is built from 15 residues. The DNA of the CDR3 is TGCAGTGGGAGCGGGAGGGTCTATGGCACAGATACGCAGTATTTT. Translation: CSGSGRVYGTDTQYF.

The CDR3 is CASSYGWSSGANVLTF. The CDR3 DNA reads TGTGCCAGCAGTTACGGCTGGAGCTCTGGGGCCAACGTCCTGACTTTC. This chain joins TRBV6-5 and TRBJ2-6; D is undetermined. This CDR3 has 16 amino acids. Germline CDR1 MNHEY, CDR2 SVGAGI. Trimming removed 2 bases from V and 0 bases from J, with 8 bases in between.

The CDR3 is CASTGLAGARRVNEQFF. CDR3 DNA: TGTGCCAGCACCGGACTAGCGGGGGCCCGTAGGGTCAATGAGCAGTTCTTC. The rearrangement joins TRBV6-2 or TRBV6-3 to TRBJ2-1; TRBD2 aligns across 13 bases. Germline CDR1 is MNHEY and CDR2 is SVGEGT. The CDR3 covers 17 residues. After removal of 7 bases from V and 6 bases from J, the junction contained 12 bases not matched to a gene.

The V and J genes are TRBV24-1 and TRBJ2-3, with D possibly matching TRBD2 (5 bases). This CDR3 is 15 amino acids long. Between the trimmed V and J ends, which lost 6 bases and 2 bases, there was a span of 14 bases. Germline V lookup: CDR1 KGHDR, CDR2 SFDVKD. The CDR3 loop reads CATSRTGSFTDTQYF. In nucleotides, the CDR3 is TGTGCCACCAGTCGTACGGGGAGCTTCACAGATACGCAGTATTTT.

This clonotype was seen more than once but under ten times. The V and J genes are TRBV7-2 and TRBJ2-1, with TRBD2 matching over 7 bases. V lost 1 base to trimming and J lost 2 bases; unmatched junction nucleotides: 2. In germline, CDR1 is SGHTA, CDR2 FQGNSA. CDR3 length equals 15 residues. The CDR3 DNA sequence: TGTGCCAGCAGCTTAGGCGGGAGAACCTACAATGAGCAGTTCTTC. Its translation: CASSLGGRTYNEQFF.

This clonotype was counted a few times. Here the CDR3 reads CASSSGSSDTGELFF. CDR3 in DNA: TGTGCCAGCAGCAGTGGGAGTAGTGACACCGGGGAGCTGTTTTTT. V usage is TRBV9 and J usage is TRBJ2-2; maybe TRBD2 (5 bases). There are 15 residues in the CDR3. The germline CDR1 and CDR2 sequences are SGDLS and YYNGEE. Between the trimmed V and J ends, which lost 4 bases and 3 bases, there was a span of 13 bases.

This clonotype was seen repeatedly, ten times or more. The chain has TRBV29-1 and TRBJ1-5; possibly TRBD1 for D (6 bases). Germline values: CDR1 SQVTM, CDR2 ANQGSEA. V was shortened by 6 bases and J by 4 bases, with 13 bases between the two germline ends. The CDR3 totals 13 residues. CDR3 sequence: CSVAGQPNQPQHF. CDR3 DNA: TGCAGCGTGGCCGGACAGCCGAATCAGCCCCAGCATTTT.

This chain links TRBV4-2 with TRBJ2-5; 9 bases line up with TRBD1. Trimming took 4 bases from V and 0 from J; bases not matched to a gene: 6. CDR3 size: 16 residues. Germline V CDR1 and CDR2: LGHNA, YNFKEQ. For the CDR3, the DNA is TGTGCCAGCAGCCCAGCGACAGGGGGGGACCAAGAGACCCAGTACTTC. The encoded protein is CASSPATGGDQETQYF.

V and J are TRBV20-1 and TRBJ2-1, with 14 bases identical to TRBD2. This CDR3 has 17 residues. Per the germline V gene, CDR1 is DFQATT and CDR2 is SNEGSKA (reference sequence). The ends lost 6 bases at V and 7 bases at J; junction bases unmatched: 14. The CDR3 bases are TGCAGTGCCACCCTCACGGGACTAGCGGGAGAGGGGAATGAGCAGTTCTTC. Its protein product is CSATLTGLAGEGNEQFF.

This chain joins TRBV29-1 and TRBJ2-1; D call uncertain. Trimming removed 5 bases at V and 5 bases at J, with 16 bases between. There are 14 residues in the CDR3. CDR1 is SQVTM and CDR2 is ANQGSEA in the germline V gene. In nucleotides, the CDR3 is TGCAGCGTTCCGGCTCGGGTTCGCAACAATGAGCAGTTCTTC. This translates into CSVPARVRNNEQFF.

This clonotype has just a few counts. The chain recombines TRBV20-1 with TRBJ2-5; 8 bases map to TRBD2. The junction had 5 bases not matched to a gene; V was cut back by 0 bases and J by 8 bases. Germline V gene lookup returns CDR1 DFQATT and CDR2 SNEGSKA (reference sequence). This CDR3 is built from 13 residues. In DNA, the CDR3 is TGCAGTGCTAGAGATCTGGCGGGGGGAACCCAGTACTTC. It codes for CSARDLAGGTQYF.

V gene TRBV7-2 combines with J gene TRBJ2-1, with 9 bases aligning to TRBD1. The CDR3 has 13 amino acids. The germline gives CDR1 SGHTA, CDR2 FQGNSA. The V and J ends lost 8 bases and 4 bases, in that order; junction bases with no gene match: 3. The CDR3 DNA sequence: TGTGCCAGCGGGACAGGGATTTACAATGAGCAGTTCTTC. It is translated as CASGTGIYNEQFF.

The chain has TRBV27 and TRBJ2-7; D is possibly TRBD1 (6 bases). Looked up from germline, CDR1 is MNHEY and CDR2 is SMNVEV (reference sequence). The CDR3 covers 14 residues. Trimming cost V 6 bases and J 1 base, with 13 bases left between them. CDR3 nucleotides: TGTGCCAGCAGCCAGAGAACAGGGTCCTACGAGCAGTACTTC. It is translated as CASSQRTGSYEQYF.

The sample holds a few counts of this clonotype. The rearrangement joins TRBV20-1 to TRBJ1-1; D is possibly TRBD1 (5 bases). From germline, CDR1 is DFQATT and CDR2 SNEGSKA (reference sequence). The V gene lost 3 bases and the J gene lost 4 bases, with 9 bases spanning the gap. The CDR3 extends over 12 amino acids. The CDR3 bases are TGCAGTGCTAGCGATGGGGGCACTGAAGCTTTCTTT. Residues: CSASDGGTEAFF.

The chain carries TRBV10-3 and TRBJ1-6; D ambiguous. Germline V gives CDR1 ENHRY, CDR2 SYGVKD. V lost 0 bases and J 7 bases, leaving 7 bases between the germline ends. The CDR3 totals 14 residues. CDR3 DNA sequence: TGTGCCATCAGTGAGTCGTTAGGGAATTCACCCCTCCACTTT. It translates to CAISESLGNSPLHF.

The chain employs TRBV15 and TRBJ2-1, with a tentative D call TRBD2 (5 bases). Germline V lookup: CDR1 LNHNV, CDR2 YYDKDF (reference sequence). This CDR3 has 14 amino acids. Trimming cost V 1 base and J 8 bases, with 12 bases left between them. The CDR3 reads CATSRVEAGDEQFF. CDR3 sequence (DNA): TGTGCCACCAGCAGAGTAGAGGCGGGCGATGAGCAGTTCTTC.

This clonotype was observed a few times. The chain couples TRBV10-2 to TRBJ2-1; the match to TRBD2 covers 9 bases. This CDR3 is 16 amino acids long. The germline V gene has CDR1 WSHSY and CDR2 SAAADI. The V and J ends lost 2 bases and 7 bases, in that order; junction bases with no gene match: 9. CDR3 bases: TGCGCCAGCAGTGAGCCGCGGGGGGGCCAGTTAAATGAGCAGTTCTTC. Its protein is CASSEPRGGQLNEQFF.

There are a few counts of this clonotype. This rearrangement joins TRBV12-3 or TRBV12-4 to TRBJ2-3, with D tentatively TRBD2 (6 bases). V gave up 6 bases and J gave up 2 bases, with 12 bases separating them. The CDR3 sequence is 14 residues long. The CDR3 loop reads CASRDLATTDTQYF. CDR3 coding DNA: TGTGCCAGCAGGGACCTAGCGACCACAGATACGCAGTATTTT.

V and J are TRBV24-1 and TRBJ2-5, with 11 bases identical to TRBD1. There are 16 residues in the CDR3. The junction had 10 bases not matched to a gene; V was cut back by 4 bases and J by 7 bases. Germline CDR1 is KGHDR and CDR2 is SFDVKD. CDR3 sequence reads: CATSDPGTGGHGTQYF. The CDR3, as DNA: TGTGCCACCAGTGACCCTGGGACAGGGGGACACGGGACCCAGTACTTC.

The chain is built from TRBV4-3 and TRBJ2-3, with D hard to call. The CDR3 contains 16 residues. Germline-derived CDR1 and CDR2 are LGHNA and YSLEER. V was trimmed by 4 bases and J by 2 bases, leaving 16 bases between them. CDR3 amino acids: CASSPGDGRPTDTQYF. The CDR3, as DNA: TGCGCCAGCAGCCCTGGCGATGGTCGGCCCACAGATACGCAGTATTTT.

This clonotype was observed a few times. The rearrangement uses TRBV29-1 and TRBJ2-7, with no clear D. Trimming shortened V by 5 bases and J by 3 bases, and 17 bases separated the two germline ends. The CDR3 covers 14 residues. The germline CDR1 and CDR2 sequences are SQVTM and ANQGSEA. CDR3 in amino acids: CSVLYQEIGYEQYF. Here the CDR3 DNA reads TGCAGCGTTCTGTATCAGGAGATAGGCTACGAGCAGTACTTC.